These 22 T cell receptor beta chains originate from one sample sequenced in a study of T-cell reconstitution after alpha-beta-depleted transplantation in children. Preparation of the TCRbeta library used unique molecular identifiers. TCRdb re-called the PCR reads with MiXCR, one entry per CDR3 protein. The repertoire holds under 250,000 distinct CDR3 sequences, about 24% seen once, with under 5.5% in the top ten. The sequences come from PBMCs, mostly from graft donor cells, collected 360 days after TCRalphabeta/CD19-depleted stem cell transplant. The receptor set was obtained from a female patient aged 2-15 years who had a stem cell transplant for congenital amegakaryocytic thrombocytopenia, so the T cells may come from the graft donor.

The V call is TRBV28, the J call TRBJ1-2; D gene uncertain. The CDR3 is made up of 17 amino acids. The germline V and J ends were trimmed by 4 bases and 0 bases, with 18 bases remaining between them. CDR1 is MDHEN and CDR2 is SYDVKM in the germline V gene. As DNA, the CDR3 is TGTGCCAGCAGTTCGGCGGGCCGGACGATAGCTAACTATGGCTACACCTTC. Protein product: CASSSAGRTIANYGYTF.

In its sample, this clonotype was seen many times. The chain links TRBV28 to TRBJ1-5; D not resolved. The V end lost 8 bases, the J end lost 12 bases, and 14 bases lay between the germline ends. The CDR3 runs to 11 residues. From germline, CDR1 is MDHEN and CDR2 SYDVKM. This CDR3 reads CASGRDGVQHF. CDR3 sequence (DNA): TGTGCCAGCGGGCGGGATGGGGTCCAGCATTTT.

This clonotype was detected a few times. The genes are TRBV12-3 or TRBV12-4 and TRBJ2-6; a weak D match, TRBD1 (5 bases). The germline V and J ends were trimmed by 5 bases and 0 bases, with 11 bases remaining between them. This CDR3 has 16 residues. CDR3 sequence: CASSQGRSSGANVLTF. CDR3 in DNA: TGTGCCAGCAGTCAGGGAAGGTCCTCTGGGGCCAACGTCCTGACTTTC.

The chain carries TRBV23-1 and TRBJ2-7, with D possibly being TRBD1 (5 bases). TRBV23-1 is an ORF for which the function is uncertain. The CDR3 runs to 16 residues. Trimming left V 1 base short and J 4 bases short, with 17 bases between. The CDR3 loop is CASSQFGPRQIYEQYF. Written as DNA, the CDR3 is TGCGCCAGCAGTCAATTCGGACCAAGACAGATATACGAGCAGTACTTC.

The J gene is TRBJ1-2, the V gene TRBV20-1; D is possibly TRBD1 (5 bases). CDR1 is DFQATT and CDR2 is SNEGSKA in the germline V gene (reference sequence). CDR3 length: 13 amino acids. The V end was cut by 1 base, the J end by 10 bases, with 16 bases between. The CDR3 sequence is CSARGTMQGDYTF. The CDR3 DNA is TGCAGTGCTAGAGGCACAATGCAGGGTGACTACACCTTC.

The V and J genes are TRBV7-9 and TRBJ1-1; D unclear. The CDR3 is 13 amino acids. Germline loops: CDR1 SEHNR, CDR2 FQNEAQ (reference sequence). With 1 base removed from V and 5 bases from J, the gap between germline ends came to 8 bases. The CDR3 reads CASSLVFLTEAFF. The DNA of the CDR3 is TGTGCCAGCAGCTTAGTTTTTCTAACTGAAGCTTTCTTT.

This clonotype was recorded many times. The chain is built from TRBV4-1 and TRBJ2-5, with D possibly TRBD1 on 6 matching bases. Germline values: CDR1 MGHRA, CDR2 YSYEKL. The CDR3 spans 14 residues. The V end lost 3 bases, the J end lost 4 bases, and 12 bases lay between the germline ends. Written as DNA, the CDR3 is TGCGCCAGCAGCCACCTGACAGGCGGAGAGACCCAGTACTTC. Its protein is CASSHLTGGETQYF.

This clonotype turned up a few times. The chain uses TRBV10-3 and TRBJ1-2; D unresolved. From germline, CDR1 is ENHRY and CDR2 SYGVKD. V was trimmed by 6 bases and J by 2 bases, leaving 16 bases between them. The length of the CDR3 is 15 residues. The DNA of the CDR3 is TGTGCCATCAGCGGTGGGAGGTTGGAAAACTATGGCTACACCTTC. Translating gives CAISGGRLENYGYTF.

This clonotype showed up just a few times. V and J are TRBV24-1 and TRBJ2-5; 9 nucleotides line up with TRBD2. With 2 bases clipped from V and 2 bases from J, the junction kept 8 bases outside the gene matches. This CDR3 is 17 amino acids long. The germline V gene encodes CDR1 KGHDR and CDR2 SFDVKD. CDR3 in amino acids: CATSDSLTSGPQETQYF. In DNA, the CDR3 is TGTGCCACCAGTGATTCGCTGACTAGCGGACCACAAGAGACCCAGTACTTC.

In this sample, this clonotype turned up a few times. This chain's CDR3 is CASSEATYEQYF. CDR3 in DNA: TGTGCCAGCAGTGAAGCGACATACGAGCAGTACTTC. J is TRBJ2-7 and V is TRBV6-1; no firm D call. Germline assignment: CDR1 MNHNS and CDR2 SASEGT. V lost 0 bases and J 4 bases, leaving 4 bases between the germline ends. The CDR3 has 12 amino acids.

The chain recombines TRBV5-1 with TRBJ2-2; D remains ambiguous. Germline V gene data show CDR1 as SGHRS and CDR2 as YFSETQ. The V end lost 5 bases, the J end lost 0 bases, and 8 bases lay between the germline ends. The CDR3 has 14 amino acids. The CDR3 bases are TGCGCCAGCAGTTTCTTAACGAACACCGGGGAGCTGTTTTTT. Translated: CASSFLTNTGELFF.

This clonotype occurred a few times. This chain connects TRBV12-3 or TRBV12-4 to TRBJ1-1; D possibly corresponds to TRBD1 (6 bases). The V end was cut by 2 bases, the J end by 5 bases, with 18 bases between. The length of the CDR3 is 16 residues. The CDR3 DNA reads as TGTGCCAGCAGTTTATTCATTCGGGGGCAGTCGACTGAAGCTTTCTTT. It translates to CASSLFIRGQSTEAFF.

This clonotype was recorded at least ten times. The chain links TRBV5-8 to TRBJ2-3; 9 bases are a match to TRBD2. Germline V gene sequence: CDR1 SGHTS, CDR2 YDEGEE. Unmatched junction bases numbered 6, after V lost 2 bases and J lost 2 bases. There are 16 residues in the CDR3. The CDR3 protein is CASSFQLAGSTDTQYF. The CDR3 DNA sequence: TGTGCCAGCAGCTTTCAGCTAGCGGGATCCACAGATACGCAGTATTTT.

The rearrangement uses TRBV12-3 or TRBV12-4 and TRBJ2-7; D remains unclear. Trimming took off 6 bases at V and 0 bases at J, with 18 bases between the two ends. The CDR3 length is 16 residues. CDR3 in amino acids: CASSPTLLLSSYEQYF. CDR3 nucleotides: TGTGCCAGCAGCCCTACCCTGCTCCTTAGCTCCTACGAGCAGTACTTC.

This chain connects TRBV28 to TRBJ2-3, with 10 bases lining up with TRBD1. V dropped 6 bases and J dropped 2; count of bases not matched to a gene: 8. CDR3 size: 16 residues. Germline loops: CDR1 MDHEN, CDR2 SYDVKM. The CDR3 DNA is TGTGCCAGCAGCTCAATCGGGACAGGGGTCACAGATACGCAGTATTTT. This gives the protein CASSSIGTGVTDTQYF.

The J gene is TRBJ2-1, the V gene TRBV6-2 or TRBV6-3, with TRBD1 identical over 8 bases. The CDR3 is made up of 14 amino acids. The V and J ends lost 7 bases and 2 bases, in that order; junction bases with no gene match: 4. Germline lookup yields CDR1 MNHEY and CDR2 SVGEGT. The CDR3 nucleotides read TGTGCCAGCAACGGACAGGGAGCCTACAATGAGCAGTTCTTC. Protein product: CASNGQGAYNEQFF.

This clonotype was found a few times. CDR3 protein: CASSLRGTHEQYF. DNA for the CDR3: TGTGCCAGCAGTTTAAGGGGGACCCACGAGCAGTACTTC. The rearrangement links TRBV12-3 or TRBV12-4 to TRBJ2-7; tentatively, D is TRBD1 (6 bases). The CDR3 consists of 13 residues. Trimming pared 2 bases from V and 5 bases from J, leaving 10 bases between.

This clonotype was seen more than once but under ten times. The chain employs TRBV5-1 and TRBJ1-1; D remains ambiguous. Between the trimmed V and J ends, which lost 4 bases and 0 bases, there was a span of 16 bases. The CDR3 spans 16 residues. The germline CDR1 and CDR2 sequences are SGHRS and YFSETQ. The CDR3: CASSRSRGFLNTEAFF. The CDR3 DNA reads TGCGCCAGCAGCCGGTCTCGGGGATTCTTGAACACTGAAGCTTTCTTT.

This chain uses TRBV7-9 with TRBJ2-2; TRBD2 matches 8 bases. V gave up 8 bases and J gave up 7 bases; unmatched junction bases: 12. The length of the CDR3 is 15 residues. Germline V gene sequence: CDR1 SEHNR, CDR2 FQNEAQ (reference sequence). CDR3 in amino acids: CASLDRAGVFGELFF. The CDR3 DNA follows: TGTGCCAGCCTCGACAGAGCGGGAGTTTTCGGGGAGCTGTTTTTT.

The chain employs TRBV20-1 and TRBJ2-3; maybe TRBD1 (6 bases). V gave up 3 bases and J gave up 6 bases, with 10 bases separating them. CDR3 length: 12 amino acids. Germline V gene data show CDR1 as DFQATT and CDR2 as SNEGSKA (reference sequence). CDR3 coding DNA: TGCAGTGCTAGTACAGGGTTTGATACGCAGTATTTT. Its protein product is CSASTGFDTQYF.

As concerns this clonotype: This sequence may be a read error, since a much larger clone differs from it by one base. The V and J genes are TRBV11-2 and TRBJ2-1; D is unclear. The CDR3 has 13 amino acids. In germline, CDR1 is SGHAT, CDR2 FQNNGV. The CDR3 DNA follows: TGTGCCAGCAGCTCGTTTCAATACAATGATCAGTTCTTC. Amino acids: CASSSFQYNDQFF.

This chain connects TRBV5-1 to TRBJ2-1; 10 bases are shared with TRBD2. Germline trimming cut 3 bases from V and 4 bases from J; bases unmatched to any gene: 10. This CDR3 is built from 17 residues. Germline-derived CDR1 and CDR2 are SGHRS and YFSETQ. This chain's CDR3 is CASSSRSGLAEYNEQFF. The DNA for the CDR3 is TGCGCCAGCAGCTCCCGGAGCGGACTAGCGGAATACAATGAGCAGTTCTTC.